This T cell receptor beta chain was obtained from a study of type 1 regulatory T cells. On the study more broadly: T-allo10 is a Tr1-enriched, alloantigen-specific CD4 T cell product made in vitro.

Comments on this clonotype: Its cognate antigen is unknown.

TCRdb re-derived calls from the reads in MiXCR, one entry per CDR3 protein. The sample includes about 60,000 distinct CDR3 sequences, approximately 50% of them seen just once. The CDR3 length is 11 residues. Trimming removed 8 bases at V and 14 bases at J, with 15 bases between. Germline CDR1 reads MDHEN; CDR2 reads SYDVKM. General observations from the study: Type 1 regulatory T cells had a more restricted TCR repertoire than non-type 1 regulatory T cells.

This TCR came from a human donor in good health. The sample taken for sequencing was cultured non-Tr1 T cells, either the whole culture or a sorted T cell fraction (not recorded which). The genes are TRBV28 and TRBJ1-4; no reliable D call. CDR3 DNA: TGTGCCAGCCACGCAGGAGTCGGGCTGTTTTTT. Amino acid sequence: CASHAGVGLFF.